Only a few counts were recorded for the clone carrying this TCR beta chain. A second roughly 7 to 11 cycle PCR used barcoded and J-beta primers. Sequencing yielded, for each sample, at least 2.5 million paired-end reads carrying CDR3. MiXCR was run by TCRdb on the 5' RACE reads, yielding one entry per CDR3 protein. The repertoire consists of hundreds of thousands of distinct CDR3 sequences, with roughly two fifths occurring once and the leading ten covering around 32%. This sample was taken from a study of blood T cells in healthy people across ages. Across the study: Capture via template switching afforded approximately one barcoded beta molecule per two T cells.

In terms of origin and age, donors were healthy Caucasian individuals from Russia aged about 6 to 100. This CDR3 has 12 amino acids. Germline V gene sequence: CDR1 SQVTM, CDR2 ANQGSEA. The sequence came from a man aged 80 or over in good health. Sequenced material: blood. The rearrangement uses TRBV29-1 and TRBJ2-3; 7 bases are a match to TRBD2. CDR3 residues: CGGGMVADTQYF. The CDR3 coding sequence is TGCGGGGGGGGAATGGTCGCAGATACGCAGTATTTT.